These 4 T cell receptor beta chains were sequenced from one sample in a study of blood T cell repertoires in COVID-19. The data were produced by immunoSEQ multiplex PCR, yet TCRdb's version contains in-frame clones alone and is incomplete. The sample shows under 300,000 clones, around four fifths of them seen only once. Sequenced input: peripheral blood. The receptors shown here come from a woman aged 55 to 70 with active or convalescent COVID-19.

This chain links TRBV19 with TRBJ2-6, with 8 bases that match TRBD1. This CDR3 is 18 amino acids long. Germline CDR1 LNHDA, CDR2 SQIVND (reference sequence). Unmatched junction bases numbered 9, after V lost 5 bases and J lost 0 bases. CDR3 sequence (DNA): TGTGCCAGTAGTTCGCCGGGACAGGAGTTCTCTGGGGCCAACGTCCTGACTTTC. Its protein is CASSSPGQEFSGANVLTF.

This sequence joins TRBV14 and TRBJ2-1, with 8 bases lining up with TRBD1. With 7 bases clipped from V and 7 bases from J, the junction kept 6 bases outside the gene matches. The CDR3 extends over 13 amino acids. Germline values: CDR1 SGHDN, CDR2 FVKESK. The DNA of the CDR3 is TGTGCCAGCACCCCGGACAGGGCAAATGAGCAGTTCTTC. It codes for CASTPDRANEQFF.

The V call is TRBV5-4, the J call TRBJ2-1; 10 bases align to TRBD2. Losses at the gene ends were 4 bases for V and 8 bases for J; bases not matched to a gene: 9. In germline, CDR1 is SGHNT, CDR2 YYREEE (reference sequence). The CDR3 has 15 residues. CDR3 DNA: TGTGCCAGCAGCCCACCGGGACTAGCGTTGGATGAGCAGTTCTTC. It specifies CASSPPGLALDEQFF.

This clone was seen a few times. The chain has TRBV28 and TRBJ1-2; no definite D call. V was pared by 2 bases and J by 6 bases, with 10 bases between. The CDR3 loop spans 13 amino acids. Germline loops: CDR1 MDHEN, CDR2 SYDVKM. CDR3 sequence reads: CASSLLQLNGYTF. The CDR3, as DNA: TGTGCCAGCAGTTTACTACAGCTAAATGGCTACACCTTC.